The clone carrying this T cell receptor beta chain was observed many times. Its antigen is undetermined. Moderately to severely active ophthalmopathy under 3 months, CAS at least 3, NOSPECS at least 4. Diagnosis used clinical symptoms, serum thyroxine, TRAb, thyroid ultrasound and orbital computed tomography. This record belongs to a study of Graves' ophthalmopathy and Graves' hyperthyroidism. V trimming: 4 bases; J trimming: 7 bases; junction bases outside the gene matches: 11. The CDR3 has 15 amino acids. CDR1 is WSHSY, CDR2 SAAADI, per germline. RNA transcripts were the template, and TCR beta CDR3 regions were amplified from them. The workflow started with a first-round RT-PCR run with HTBI primers and then moved on to a second-round multiplex PCR. One entry per CDR3 protein results from TCRdb running MiXCR on the multiplex PCR reads. The sample has 350,000 or so distinct CDR3 sequences, 17% seen once.

Study-wide points: Sensitivity of about 70% and specificity of less than 75% were achieved by the model that predicted ophthalmopathy progression.

The sample comprised peripheral blood. The V and J genes are TRBV10-2 and TRBJ2-5; 8 nucleotides align to TRBD2. The clonotype originates from an adult man with Graves' ophthalmopathy. Here the CDR3 DNA reads TGCGCCAGCAGTGGGGAAGCGGGAGCTTCTGGGACCCAGTACTTC. The encoded protein is CASSGEAGASGTQYF.